The following is a TCR beta chain sequence with its context. This entry is derived from a study of control samples from healthy donors and cancer patients. The method was immunoSEQ multiplex PCR; TCRdb's version includes in-frame clones alone and lacks a portion of them. The table records just over 150,000 clones, 85% to 95% of them present only once. The V end lost 1 base, the J end lost 6 bases, and 6 bases lay between the germline ends. This CDR3 contains 12 residues. Germline V CDR1 and CDR2: SGHAT, FQNNGV. The receptor's source is a woman aged 35 to 49 in good health. The chain joins TRBV11-2 to TRBJ1-1; no clear D gene. Source material: blood. CDR3 amino acids: CASSLARAEAFF. The DNA for the CDR3 is TGTGCCAGCAGCTTAGCTAGGGCTGAAGCTTTCTTT.